This T cell receptor beta chain was captured in a study of regulatory T cells in long-lasting Graves disease. Across the whole study: Prior antithyroid drug treatment in newly diagnosed Graves' patients lasted under 3 months. Study-wide findings and caveats: Repertoires from persistent disease leaned toward TRBV28, TRBJ1-2 and TRBJ2-5.

For TCR beta, libraries came from iRepertoire HTBI primers and Arm-PCR of CDR3 regions. TCRdb redid the calling of the multiplex PCR reads with MiXCR, one entry per CDR3 protein. The sample lists under 800,000 distinct CDR3 sequences, 15% to 20% seen once, with 15% to 20% in the top ten. Trimming stripped 1 base from V and 0 bases from J, with 10 bases between. Germline V gene data show CDR1 as MDHEN and CDR2 as SYDVKM. The CDR3 spans 15 residues. With respect to this clonotype: Its antigen is not identified.

Time point given: newly diagnosed GD, antithyroid drugs for less than 3 months. With RNA extracted from PBMCs as input, the TCR library was made. The same sample was also used in a study of T cells in Graves' hyperthyroidism and ophthalmopathy. According to that study: Patients with uncontrolled infections, other autoimmune diseases, pregnancy or lactation were excluded. Blood shared most expanded thyroid clonotypes above 0.001.

The starting material was peripheral blood mononuclear cells (PBMCs), obtained at new diagnosis, from a patient treated with antithyroid drugs. The clonotype was recovered from a woman aged 25 to 39 with Graves disease. The V call is TRBV28, the J call TRBJ2-7; D possibly corresponds to TRBD2 (6 bases). Written as DNA, the CDR3 is TGTGCCAGCAGTTTATACGGGAGTGGCTCCTACGAGCAGTACTTC. Protein product: CASSLYGSGSYEQYF. Using reference TRBV28 and TRBJ2-7 for the parts outside the CDR3, the full variable domain is DVKVTQSSRYLVKRTGEKVFLECVQDMDHENMFWYRQDPGLGLRLIYFSYDVKMKEKGDIPEGYSVSREKKERFSLILESASTNQTSMYLCASSLYGSGSYEQYFGPGTRLTVT.